A selection of T cell receptor beta chains follows, all from one sample in a study of blood T cell repertoires in COVID-19. Sequencing was performed with immunoSEQ multiplex PCR; in TCRdb, only in-frame clones are kept and a portion is missing. The data show 150,000 to 200,000 clones, about 82% seen once. The sequenced sample consisted of peripheral blood. Receptor source: a woman younger than 45 with acute or convalescent COVID-19. Both conserved end residues are part of each CDR3. A D gene is named only where the DNA matches it firmly. Size is stated for part of the rows, as once, few or many counts, or as a class when the clone is expanded.

V	D	length	size	J	DNA	CDR3
TRBV28	TRBD2	15	NA	TRBJ2-2	TGTGGACTTTCCTCCGGGGGGGCGGACACCGGGGAGCTGTTTTTT	CGLSSGGADTGELFF
TRBV14	NA	17	once	TRBJ1-6	TGTGCCAGCAGCCAAGAGAGTAGGAGCTCCTATAATTCACCCCTCCACTTT	CASSQESRSSYNSPLHF
TRBV7-2	NA	17	NA	TRBJ1-3	TGTGCCAGCAGCTTAGATGACTACTTACGCTCTGGAAACACCATATATTTT	CASSLDDYLRSGNTIYF
TRBV7-2	TRBD1	15	NA	TRBJ2-7	TGTGCCAGCAGTCTCCCCGGGACAGGGTACTACGAGCAGTACTTC	CASSLPGTGYYEQYF
TRBV6-2/TRBV6-3	TRBD1	15	NA	TRBJ2-5	TGTGCCAGCAGTGCCGAACAGGGGGCCGGAGAGACCCAGTACTTC	CASSAEQGAGETQYF
TRBV27	NA	15	NA	TRBJ2-3	TGTGCCAGCAGTTTAGAACAGGGTAGCACAGATACGCAGTATTTT	CASSLEQGSTDTQYF
TRBV7-6	NA	15	NA	TRBJ2-1	TGTGCCAGCAGCTCACCCTCCAGCGCATGGAATGAGCAGTTCTTC	CASSSPSSAWNEQFF
TRBV11-1	NA	12	NA	TRBJ1-1	TGTGCCAGCAGCCACCCCACAGGGTGGGCTTTCTTT	CASSHPTGWAFF
TRBV6-5	TRBD2	14	NA	TRBJ2-3	TGTGCCAGCAGCTTAGCGGGAGGTGCAGATACGCAGTATTTT	CASSLAGGADTQYF
TRBV5-4	TRBD1	13	NA	TRBJ1-2	TGTGCCAGCAGCTTACAGGGGGCTCATGGCTACACCTTC	CASSLQGAHGYTF
TRBV4-2	TRBD1	16	NA	TRBJ1-2	TGTGCCAGCAGCCAATCCGGGACAGGGGATGACTATGGCTACACCTTC	CASSQSGTGDDYGYTF
TRBV11-2	TRBD1	14	NA	TRBJ1-2	TGTGCCAGCAGCTACGGACAGGGATGGTTGGGCTACACCTTC	CASSYGQGWLGYTF
TRBV7-2	NA	15	NA	TRBJ1-2	TGTGCCAGCATATCCTCTGGTCGGGGGGCTAAGGACTACACCTTC	CASISSGRGAKDYTF
TRBV28	TRBD2	14	NA	TRBJ2-7	TGTGCCAGCAGTCTCTCAAGCGGGATCGACGAGCAGTACTTC	CASSLSSGIDEQYF
TRBV7-2	TRBD1	18	NA	TRBJ2-7	TGTGCCAGCAGCTCCCTCCCATGGGGGGGACAGGGGGCTCGGGAGCAGTACTTC	CASSSLPWGGQGAREQYF
TRBV24-1	TRBD2	13	NA	TRBJ2-5	TGTGCCACCAGTGACAGGTGGGGGGGGACCCAGTACTTC	CATSDRWGGTQYF
TRBV7-6	NA	14	NA	TRBJ2-7	TGTGCCAGCAGCTTATGGGCAGGGGCCTACGAGCAGTACTTC	CASSLWAGAYEQYF
TRBV5-1	NA	16	many	TRBJ2-2	TGCGCCAGCAGCTCTGGCGGGACTGCGAACACCGGGGAGCTGTTTTTT	CASSSGGTANTGELFF
TRBV5-5	NA	15	NA	TRBJ1-3	TGTGCCAGCAGCTTGATGGGGGAGGCTGGAAACACCATATATTTT	CASSLMGEAGNTIYF
TRBV20-1	TRBD2	13	NA	TRBJ2-1	TGCAGTGCTAGTTTTGTTCGGGGGGGTGAGCAGTTCTTC	CSASFVRGGEQFF
TRBV19	NA	15	NA	TRBJ2-1	TGTGCCAGTAACCTCGGTAGTCTCTCCTACAATGAGCAGTTCTTC	CASNLGSLSYNEQFF
TRBV5-6	NA	15	once	TRBJ2-7	TGTGCCAGCAGCCCGGTGTGGGCCCCGGATTACGAGCAGTACTTC	CASSPVWAPDYEQYF
TRBV6-4	TRBD1	14	NA	TRBJ1-1	TGTGCCAGCAGTGATGGGGACAGCTCCACTGAAGCTTTCTTT	CASSDGDSSTEAFF
TRBV3-1/TRBV3-2	NA	13	NA	TRBJ1-5	TGTGCCAGCAGCCAAGATAGGAGGCAGCCCCAGCATTTT	CASSQDRRQPQHF
TRBV7-2	NA	16	NA	TRBJ1-6	TGTGCCAGCAGTCGGGAGCCCGCAACGTTTAATTCACCCCTCCACTTT	CASSREPATFNSPLHF
TRBV4-3	NA	16	NA	TRBJ2-1	TGCGCCAGCAGCCAAGATTCCCAGCGGTCATACAATGAGCAGTTCTTC	CASSQDSQRSYNEQFF
TRBV9	NA	13	once	TRBJ1-1	TGTGCCAGCAGCGTAGGAGGCCGGACTGAAGCTTTCTTT	CASSVGGRTEAFF
TRBV7-8	NA	14	NA	TRBJ2-7	TGTGCCAGCAGCTTAGACAGAAGCTCCTACGAGCAGTACTTC	CASSLDRSSYEQYF
TRBV2	NA	12	few	TRBJ1-2	TGTGCCAGCGGTGTAATCAACTATGGCTACACCTTC	CASGVINYGYTF
TRBV7-8	TRBD1	15	NA	TRBJ1-5	TGTGCCAGGACTACAGGGGAAGGCGGGGTTCAGCCCCAGCATTTT	CARTTGEGGVQPQHF